Listed below are T cell receptor beta chains from one sample, sequenced in a study. MiXCR was run by TCRdb on the 5' RACE reads, yielding one entry per CDR3 protein. This sample has roughly 45,000 distinct CDR3 sequences, with about 20% found just once. The material sequenced was Tregs sorted from blood. The receptor source for this set is a female donor with breast cancer. The CDR3 runs from the conserved cysteine through the conserved F or W. The order of the fields is V gene, J gene, D gene, clone size, CDR3 protein, CDR3 DNA. D genes are given only for firm matches. The listing skips clone size in some rows; elsewhere it reads once, few, many or a size class.

V: TRBV6-4; J: TRBJ1-5; D: -; size: many; CDR3: CASSQGRNQPQHF; DNA: TGTGCCAGCAGTCAAGGACGCAATCAGCCCCAGCATTTT
V: TRBV20-1; J: TRBJ2-1; D: -; size: -; CDR3: CSARGTAFGYNEQLF; DNA: TGCAGTGCTAGGGGGACTGCCTTTGGATACAATGAGCAGCTCTTC
V: TRBV28; J: TRBJ1-2; D: -; size: many; CDR3: CASTLPGDTLYGYTF; DNA: TGTGCCAGCACTCTCCCAGGGGACACTTTATATGGCTACACCTTC
V: TRBV29-1; J: TRBJ2-7; D: -; size: medium-sized; CDR3: CSVDNPAGNEQYF; DNA: TGCAGCGTTGATAATCCAGCAGGTAACGAGCAGTACTTC
V: TRBV7-3; J: TRBJ2-7; D: TRBD2; size: many; CDR3: CASSKQASGRGEQYF; DNA: TGTGCCAGCAGCAAACAGGCTAGCGGGAGAGGCGAGCAGTACTTC
V: TRBV5-1; J: TRBJ2-2; D: TRBD2; size: -; CDR3: CASSRTSGSVTGELFF; DNA: TGCGCCAGCAGCAGGACTAGCGGGAGTGTCACCGGGGAGCTGTTTTTT
V: TRBV11-2; J: TRBJ2-3; D: -; size: -; CDR3: CASSLAPTGTQYF; DNA: TGTGCCAGCAGCTTGGCCCCCACCGGTACGCAGTATTTT
V: TRBV30; J: TRBJ2-3; D: -; size: many; CDR3: CAWKGTVESRTDTQYF; DNA: TGTGCCTGGAAGGGGACCGTAGAATCACGGACAGATACGCAGTATTTT
V: TRBV7-2; J: TRBJ2-1; D: -; size: many; CDR3: CASSLVWGAGRGEQFF; DNA: TGTGCCAGCAGCTTAGTGTGGGGCGCTGGCAGAGGTGAGCAGTTCTTC
V: TRBV5-1; J: TRBJ2-1; D: -; size: -; CDR3: CTSSSLQGFDEQFF; DNA: TGCACCAGCAGCTCCCTACAGGGTTTTGATGAGCAGTTCTTC
V: TRBV9; J: TRBJ2-1; D: -; size: few; CDR3: CASSPSRGGYNEQFF; DNA: TGTGCCAGCAGCCCGTCCAGAGGGGGCTACAATGAGCAGTTCTTC
V: TRBV12-3/TRBV12-4; J: TRBJ2-1; D: -; size: -; CDR3: CASSTASAGNSYNEQFF; DNA: TGTGCCAGCAGTACTGCTTCAGCTGGAAACTCCTACAATGAGCAGTTCTTC
V: TRBV3-1; J: TRBJ2-1; D: TRBD2; size: -; CDR3: CASSQDKAGVLNEQFF; DNA: TGTGCCAGCAGCCAAGATAAAGCGGGAGTTCTGAATGAGCAGTTCTTC
V: TRBV6-9; J: TRBJ1-5; D: -; size: few; CDR3: CASRRGNQPQHF; DNA: TGTGCCAGCAGGAGGGGGAATCAGCCCCAGCATTTT
V: TRBV5-1; J: TRBJ2-4; D: TRBD2; size: few; CDR3: CASSSFGTSGGIQHF; DNA: TGCGCCAGCAGCTCATTCGGGACTAGCGGGGGCATTCAGCACTTC
V: TRBV7-9; J: TRBJ2-7; D: -; size: -; CDR3: CTSSSGTLGAEQYF; DNA: TGTACCAGCAGCTCCGGGACTCTTGGGGCCGAGCAGTACTTC
V: TRBV4-2; J: TRBJ1-3; D: TRBD1; size: few; CDR3: CASSHAGTGGSGNTIYF; DNA: TGTGCCAGCAGCCATGCCGGGACAGGGGGCTCTGGAAACACCATATATTTT
V: TRBV9; J: TRBJ2-1; D: -; size: -; CDR3: CASGVGSYNEQFF; DNA: TGTGCCAGCGGCGTAGGTTCCTACAATGAGCAGTTCTTC
V: TRBV24-1; J: TRBJ2-1; D: TRBD2; size: -; CDR3: CATSDGTINEQFF; DNA: TGTGCCACCAGTGATGGGACTATCAATGAGCAGTTCTTC
V: TRBV20-1; J: TRBJ1-5; D: -; size: many; CDR3: CSAREVGDGNQPQHF; DNA: TGCAGTGCTAGAGAGGTAGGGGATGGCAATCAGCCCCAGCATTTT
V: TRBV20-1; J: TRBJ2-3; D: TRBD2; size: -; CDR3: CSAGPRLAGAEDTQYF; DNA: TGCAGTGCTGGACCAAGACTAGCGGGGGCTGAGGATACGCAGTATTTT
V: TRBV7-9; J: TRBJ2-1; D: -; size: many; CDR3: CASSLDSRNEQFF; DNA: TGTGCCAGCAGCTTAGACAGCCGGAATGAGCAGTTCTTC
V: TRBV3-1; J: TRBJ1-3; D: -; size: many; CDR3: CASSQRVSGNTIYF; DNA: TGTGCCAGCAGCCAACGGGTGTCTGGAAACACCATATATTTT
V: TRBV6-1; J: TRBJ1-5; D: -; size: -; CDR3: CASSESWPRGDQPQHF; DNA: TGTGCCAGCAGTGAATCCTGGCCAAGAGGCGATCAGCCCCAGCATTTT